These 27 T cell receptor beta chains share one sample of origin, sequenced in a study of early T cells in non-severe SARS-CoV-2 infection (dated by TCRdb to about 2021). The library was built by means of 5' RACE. Sequenced using a NextSeq 500. The public reads were reanalyzed by TCRdb: fastp trimming at Q25, MiXCR alignment, in-frame beta chains only. A single entry per CDR3 protein holds the most common genes and DNA from its merged rows. The sample data list tens of thousands of distinct CDR3 sequences, and roughly a sixth of these were observed just once. The top ten clonotypes cover roughly an eighth of the sample. The sequenced sample was whole blood. All receptors derive from an adult who was a healthcare worker with PCR-confirmed SARS-CoV-2 infection or an uninfected control (not recorded which).

This clonotype was seen more than once but under ten times. V is TRBV5-1 and J is TRBJ2-1; no firm D call. The length of the CDR3 is 13 residues. Germline CDR1 is SGHRS and CDR2 is YFSETQ. Trimming cost V 5 bases and J 0 bases, with 6 bases left between them. The CDR3 here is CASRESSYNEQFF. The CDR3 nucleotides read TGCGCCAGCAGGGAGAGCTCCTACAATGAGCAGTTCTTC.

The table lists this clonotype with a few counts. The chain has TRBV10-1 and TRBJ1-4; D is perhaps TRBD1 (6 bases). The V end was cut by 4 bases, the J end by 7 bases, with 13 bases between. The CDR3 contains 14 residues. From germline, CDR1 is WNHNN and CDR2 SYGVQD (reference sequence). Here the CDR3 DNA reads TGCGCCAGCAGTGCGGGGGGCGGATGTGAAAAACTGTTTTTT. It codes for CASSAGGGCEKLFF.

This clonotype was seen a handful of times. This chain joins TRBV4-2 and TRBJ1-5, with D unresolved. Trimming removed 0 bases at V and 1 base at J, with 10 bases between. CDR3 length: 16 amino acids. The germline V gene has CDR1 LGHNA and CDR2 YNFKEQ. The CDR3 coding sequence is TGTGCCAGCAGCCAAGAAAAGGGAGGGAGCAATCAGCCCCAGCATTTT. This sequence encodes CASSQEKGGSNQPQHF.

This clonotype occurred many times. V usage is TRBV5-1 and J usage is TRBJ1-5; TRBD1 matches 7 bases. The V gene end was trimmed by 4 bases and the J gene end by 2 bases; junction bases not matched to a gene: 3. The CDR3 loop spans 14 amino acids. CDR1 and CDR2 from the germline V gene are SGHRS and YFSETQ. Here the CDR3 DNA reads TGCGCCAGCAGCACCGGACAGGGCAATCAGCCCCAGCATTTT. Its translation is CASSTGQGNQPQHF.

This clonotype was picked up many times. The rearrangement joins TRBV6-5 to TRBJ2-7; 10 bases match TRBD1. Germline lookup yields CDR1 MNHEY and CDR2 SVGAGI. CDR3 length: 15 residues. V was pared by 6 bases and J by 6 bases, with 11 bases of the junction left unmatched. The CDR3 region is CASSQGTGVFGEQYF. DNA of the CDR3: TGTGCCAGCAGCCAAGGGACAGGGGTTTTTGGCGAGCAGTACTTC.

V usage is TRBV11-2 and J usage is TRBJ1-6; D ambiguous. Between the trimmed V and J ends, which lost 2 bases and 10 bases, there was a span of 12 bases. The germline V gene has CDR1 SGHAT and CDR2 FQNNGV. CDR3 size: 14 residues. The CDR3, as DNA: TGTGCCAGCAGCTTAAATAGGGCAAAATCACCCCTCCACTTT. Translation gives CASSLNRAKSPLHF.

In its sample, this clonotype was seen a few times. The CDR3 nucleotides are TGTGCCAGTAGCCTGGCGGGAGGGCCGATGGATGAGCAGTTCTTC. It yields the protein CASSLAGGPMDEQFF. The V gene is TRBV19, the J gene TRBJ2-1, with 9 nucleotides matching TRBD2. The germline V gene has CDR1 LNHDA and CDR2 SQIVND (reference sequence). Germline trimming cut 6 bases from V and 8 bases from J; bases unmatched to any gene: 11. The CDR3 totals 15 residues.

The V gene is TRBV13, the J gene TRBJ2-7; 7 bases fit TRBD2. This CDR3 has 14 residues. V dropped 3 bases and J dropped 6; count of bases not matched to a gene: 8. CDR1 and CDR2 from the germline V gene are PRHDT and FYEKMQ (reference sequence). The CDR3 nucleotides are TGTGCCAGCAGCTTCCGGCGGGAGTCCCTCGAGCAGTACTTC. It specifies CASSFRRESLEQYF.

The sample holds a few counts of this clonotype. The V call is TRBV4-3, the J call TRBJ1-2, with D possibly being TRBD1 (5 bases). V was pared by 1 base and J by 6 bases, with 15 bases between. Germline CDR1 reads LGHNA; CDR2 reads YSLEER. The CDR3 runs 15 residues. The CDR3 spells CASSQAPGQGHGYTF. The CDR3 nucleotides are TGCGCCAGCAGCCAAGCCCCTGGGCAGGGCCATGGCTACACCTTC.

The chain uses TRBV6-2 or TRBV6-3 and TRBJ1-1; D uncertain. V dropped 3 bases and J dropped 0 bases, with 11 bases sitting between them. The CDR3 is 15 amino acids. Germline V gene lookup returns CDR1 MNHEY and CDR2 SVGEGT. The CDR3 DNA sequence: TGTGCCAGCAGTTATGCTAATCCGTTGAACACTGAAGCTTTCTTT. Translation gives CASSYANPLNTEAFF.

About this clonotype: A read error may account for a junction end that differs from germline. The rearrangement links TRBV11-2 to TRBJ2-1, with D uncertain. The germline V gene has CDR1 SGHAT and CDR2 FQNNGV. This CDR3 comprises 15 residues. CDR3 amino acids: CASRLNSFSYSEQFF. The CDR3 nucleotides are TGTGCCAGCAGGTTGAACAGTTTCTCCTACAGTGAGCAGTTCTTC.

This rearrangement joins TRBV11-2 to TRBJ2-7; D assignment may be TRBD1 or TRBD2 (5 bases each). V was clipped by 1 base and J by 2 bases, with 12 bases between them. Germline CDR1 SGHAT, CDR2 FQNNGV. CDR3 length equals 15 residues. As DNA, the CDR3 is TGTGCCAGCAGCTTAGCCCGGGACCCGGCCTACGAGCAGTACTTC. Protein sequence: CASSLARDPAYEQYF.

The gene calls are TRBV7-9 and TRBJ2-3; 14 positions agree with TRBD2. CDR3 size: 15 residues. Germline assignment: CDR1 SEHNR and CDR2 FQNEAQ (reference sequence). The V gene end was trimmed by 5 bases and the J gene end by 8 bases; junction bases not matched to a gene: 6. CDR3 in amino acids: CASSQTSGGASTQYF. Here the CDR3 DNA reads TGTGCCAGCAGCCAGACTAGCGGGGGGGCCTCTACGCAGTATTTT. The variable domain in full, with the rest retrieved from reference TRBV7-9 and TRBJ2-3, is DTGVSQNPRHKITKRGQNVTFRCDPISEHNRLYWYRQTLGQGPEFLTYFQNEAQLEKSRLLSDRFSAERPKGSFSTLEIQRTEQGDSAMYLCASSQTSGGASTQYFGPGTRLTVL.

This clonotype has more than one count but fewer than ten. V gene TRBV3-1 combines with J gene TRBJ2-5; D could derive from TRBD1 or TRBD2 (5 bases each). V gave up 1 base and J gave up 5 bases, with 11 bases separating them. The CDR3 length is 14 residues. In germline, CDR1 is LGHDT, CDR2 YNNKEL (reference sequence). CDR3: CASSQGGAGETQYF. The DNA for the CDR3 is TGTGCCAGCAGCCAAGGAGGGGCCGGGGAGACCCAGTACTTC.

In its sample, this clonotype was seen many times. This chain joins TRBV3-1 and TRBJ2-4; D is uncertain. The CDR3 runs 14 residues. Trimming removed 2 bases from V and 7 bases from J, with 12 bases in between. Germline V gene lookup returns CDR1 LGHDT and CDR2 YNNKEL (reference sequence). This chain's CDR3 is CASSQQGRLNIQYF. DNA of the CDR3: TGTGCCAGCAGCCAACAAGGGCGACTGAACATTCAGTACTTC.

This clonotype was observed a handful of times. The chain has TRBV11-2 and TRBJ1-1; tentatively, D is TRBD1 (5 bases). Trimming removed 5 bases at V and 4 bases at J, with 8 bases between. The CDR3 has 12 residues. CDR1 is SGHAT, CDR2 FQNNGV, per germline. The chain's CDR3 is CASSHGATEAFF. Here the CDR3 DNA reads TGTGCCAGCAGCCACGGGGCCACTGAAGCTTTCTTT.

DNA of the CDR3: TGCAGCGTTGATGAAGGTTCCCGGACCCAGTACTTC. This gives the protein CSVDEGSRTQYF. The chain carries TRBV29-1 and TRBJ2-5; no clear D gene. Germline V CDR1 and CDR2: SQVTM, ANQGSEA. CDR3 length equals 12 residues. With 3 bases removed from V and 7 bases from J, the gap between germline ends came to 12 bases. Drawing the rest from reference TRBV29-1 and TRBJ2-5, the complete variable domain is SAVISQKPSRDICQRGTSLTIQCQVDSQVTMMFWYRQQPGQSLTLIATANQGSEATYESGFVIDKFPISRPNLTFSTLTVSNMSPEDSSIYLCSVDEGSRTQYFGPGTRLLVL.

This clonotype has only a few counts. The V gene is TRBV5-1, the J gene TRBJ2-2; 7 positions match TRBD2. The germline gives CDR1 SGHRS, CDR2 YFSETQ. The CDR3 spans 14 residues. V was pared by 7 bases and J by 0 bases, with 3 bases of the junction left unmatched. The CDR3 DNA reads TGCGCCAGCTCCGGGACTACGAACACCGGGGAGCTGTTTTTT. This translates into CASSGTTNTGELFF. The full variable domain, in which reference TRBV5-1 and TRBJ2-2 provide the parts outside the CDR3, is KAGVTQTPRYLIKTRGQQVTLSCSPISGHRSVSWYQQTPGQGLQFLFEYFSETQRNKGNFPGRFSGRQFSNSRSEMNVSTLELGDSALYLCASSGTTNTGELFFGEGSRLTVL.

The chain couples TRBV10-2 to TRBJ2-3; D might be TRBD2 (5 bases). Germline assignment: CDR1 WSHSY and CDR2 SAAADI. This CDR3 comprises 12 residues. The V gene lost 7 bases and the J gene lost 7 bases, with 12 bases spanning the gap. The CDR3 region has the DNA TGCGCCAGCAATCCTCGGGGTAATACGCAGTATTTT. Encoded protein: CASNPRGNTQYF.

This clonotype was counted many times. The chain uses TRBV28 and TRBJ2-3, with 9 bases fitting TRBD2. Germline V CDR1 and CDR2: MDHEN, SYDVKM. V gave up 5 bases and J gave up 3 bases; unmatched junction bases: 6. The CDR3 spans 15 residues. The CDR3 sequence is CASSLLAGTTDTQYF. The CDR3, as DNA: TGTGCCAGCAGTCTGCTAGCGGGAACTACAGATACGCAGTATTTT.

The chain combines TRBV5-1 with TRBJ2-3; D unclear. Germline CDR1 SGHRS, CDR2 YFSETQ. The germline V and J ends were trimmed by 2 bases and 5 bases, with 9 bases remaining between them. CDR3 length: 13 residues. The chain's CDR3 is CASSLNIQDTQYF. CDR3 nucleotide sequence: TGCGCCAGCAGCTTAAACATACAAGATACGCAGTATTTT. The whole variable domain, filled in from reference TRBV5-1 and TRBJ2-3, reads KAGVTQTPRYLIKTRGQQVTLSCSPISGHRSVSWYQQTPGQGLQFLFEYFSETQRNKGNFPGRFSGRQFSNSRSEMNVSTLELGDSALYLCASSLNIQDTQYFGPGTRLTVL.

The V gene is TRBV2, the J gene TRBJ2-7; D is unresolved. CDR1 is SNHLY, CDR2 FYNNEI, per germline. The ends were cut back, 6 bases at V and 2 bases at J, with 17 bases in the middle. This CDR3 has 15 amino acids. The CDR3 coding sequence is TGTGCCAGCAGCTCTCTACACCATGCAGCCTACGAGCAGTACTTC. Residues: CASSSLHHAAYEQYF.

The sample holds a few counts of this clonotype. J is TRBJ1-5 and V is TRBV19; D is unresolved. The CDR3 is 15 residues long. The germline gives CDR1 LNHDA, CDR2 SQIVND (reference sequence). Trimming cost V 10 bases and J 0 bases, with 16 bases left between them. CDR3 region: CATTKDLYSNQPQHF. For the CDR3, the DNA is TGTGCCACTACCAAGGACCTTTATAGCAATCAGCCCCAGCATTTT.

This clonotype was found many times. The genes are TRBV20-1 and TRBJ1-2; a weak D match, TRBD1 (6 bases). CDR1 and CDR2 (germline): DFQATT, SNEGSKA (reference sequence). This CDR3 comprises 15 residues. The V gene lost 3 bases and the J gene lost 3 bases, with 17 bases spanning the gap. The CDR3 DNA sequence: TGCAGTGCTAGTCAGGACAGTCGGATCGACTATGGCTACACCTTC. Residues: CSASQDSRIDYGYTF.

This clonotype appeared many times. This rearrangement joins TRBV2 to TRBJ2-1; the D is unclear. CDR1 is SNHLY and CDR2 is FYNNEI in the germline V gene. With 8 bases removed from V and 7 bases from J, the gap between germline ends came to 15 bases. This CDR3 spans 13 amino acids. CDR3 sequence: CASLPITANEQFF. CDR3 DNA sequence: TGTGCCAGCCTACCCATTACGGCTAATGAGCAGTTCTTC.

This clonotype has a handful of counts. The V and J genes are TRBV12-3 or TRBV12-4 and TRBJ2-3; 9 bases are shared with TRBD2. The V and J ends lost 2 bases and 3 bases, in that order; junction bases with no gene match: 3. The CDR3 totals 15 residues. The CDR3 sequence: CASSLIAGETDTQYF. In nucleotides, the CDR3 is TGTGCCAGCAGTTTAATAGCGGGGGAGACAGATACGCAGTATTTT.

The chain is built from TRBV5-4 and TRBJ1-3; D not resolved. This CDR3 is 14 amino acids long. The ends were cut back, 2 bases at V and 6 bases at J, with 12 bases in the middle. In germline, CDR1 is SGHNT, CDR2 YYREEE (reference sequence). The CDR3 protein is CASSFWATENTIYF. The CDR3 DNA reads as TGTGCCAGCAGCTTTTGGGCGACTGAAAACACCATATATTTT.